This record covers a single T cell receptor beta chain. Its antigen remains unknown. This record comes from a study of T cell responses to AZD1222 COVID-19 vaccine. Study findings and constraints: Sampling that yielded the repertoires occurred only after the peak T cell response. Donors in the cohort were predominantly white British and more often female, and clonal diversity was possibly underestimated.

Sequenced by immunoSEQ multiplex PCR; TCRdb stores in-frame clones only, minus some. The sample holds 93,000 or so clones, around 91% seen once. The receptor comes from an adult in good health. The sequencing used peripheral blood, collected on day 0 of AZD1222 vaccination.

The CDR3 nucleotides read TGTGCCAGTAGTACCTGGGGCCGAGGCTCCTACGAGCAGTACTTC. This encodes CASSTWGRGSYEQYF. The chain carries TRBV19 and TRBJ2-7; D might be TRBD1 (5 bases). Germline CDR1 reads LNHDA; CDR2 reads SQIVND (reference sequence). The germline V and J ends were trimmed by 4 bases and 0 bases, with 13 bases remaining between them. The CDR3 is 15 residues long.